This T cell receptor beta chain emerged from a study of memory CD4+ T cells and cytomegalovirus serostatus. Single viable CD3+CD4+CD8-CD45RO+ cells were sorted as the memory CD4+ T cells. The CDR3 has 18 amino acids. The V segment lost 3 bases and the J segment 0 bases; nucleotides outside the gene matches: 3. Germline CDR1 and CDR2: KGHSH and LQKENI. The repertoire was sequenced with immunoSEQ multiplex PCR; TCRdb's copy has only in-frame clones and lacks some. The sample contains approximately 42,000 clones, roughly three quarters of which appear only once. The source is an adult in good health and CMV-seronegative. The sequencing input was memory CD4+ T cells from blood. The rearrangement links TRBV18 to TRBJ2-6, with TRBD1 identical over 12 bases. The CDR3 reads CASSPGQGAISGANVLTF. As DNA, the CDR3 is TGTGCCAGCTCACCGGGACAGGGGGCCATCTCTGGGGCCAACGTCCTGACTTTC.